The 18 T cell receptor beta chains in this list originate from one sample, sequenced in a study of blood T cell dynamics during melanoma immunotherapy. The assay was immunoSEQ multiplex PCR, and TCRdb's table has in-frame clones only and misses some. The sample contains some 6,300 clones, over 80% of which appear only once. Time point: pre-treatment baseline. The input for sequencing was blood, taken from a patient treated with checkpoint blockade. These receptors all stem from a human donor with melanoma. Some clones in this sample may be carry-over from other donors' samples.

The CDR3 is CASSLPIAGGRDTQYF. The CDR3 DNA is TGTGCCAGCAGCTTGCCGATAGCGGGGGGTAGGGATACGCAGTATTTT. The chain links TRBV5-4 to TRBJ2-3; 10 bases fit TRBD2. Looked up from germline, CDR1 is SGHNT and CDR2 is YYREEE (reference sequence). The CDR3 is 16 amino acids. The junction had 8 bases not matched to a gene; V was cut back by 1 base and J by 6 bases.

The chain couples TRBV2 to TRBJ1-5, with D hard to call. The length of the CDR3 is 14 residues. Germline V gene sequence: CDR1 SNHLY, CDR2 FYNNEI. V was cut by 4 bases and J by 5 bases, with 12 bases left in between. In DNA, the CDR3 is TGTGCCAGCAGTGTTTTTTTACTAGATCAGCCCCAGCATTTT. Its protein product is CASSVFLLDQPQHF.

V is TRBV19 and J is TRBJ1-5, with a weak D call TRBD1 (6 bases). The CDR3 has 16 amino acids. Germline V gene lookup returns CDR1 LNHDA and CDR2 SQIVND (reference sequence). V was trimmed by 5 bases and J by 6 bases, leaving 20 bases between them. CDR3: CASSAGLQGGGQPQHF. CDR3 nucleotide sequence: TGTGCCAGTAGTGCTGGTCTCCAAGGGGGGGGTCAGCCCCAGCATTTT.

As DNA, the CDR3 is TGTGCCAGCAGCAAAGTGGGGAGAACGGGCGGGTTGAACACCGGGGAGCTGTTTTTT. Translating it yields CASSKVGRTGGLNTGELFF. This chain links TRBV21-1 with TRBJ2-2; the DNA was not used to check the table's D call, TRBD2. TRBV21-1 is assigned pseudogene status. CDR3 length equals 19 residues.

The V call is TRBV5-1, the J call TRBJ2-1, with 9 nucleotides matching TRBD1. After removal of 6 bases from V and 4 bases from J, the junction contained 8 bases not matched to a gene. CDR3 length: 15 amino acids. Germline V gene data show CDR1 as SGHRS and CDR2 as YFSETQ. CDR3 protein: CASKGETGGYNEQFF. In DNA form, the CDR3 reads TGCGCCAGCAAGGGCGAGACAGGGGGGTACAATGAGCAGTTCTTC.

The chain combines TRBV7-9 with TRBJ2-1; possible D gene TRBD2, 7 bases. CDR3 length equals 15 residues. V was clipped by 5 bases and J by 4 bases, with 15 bases between them. The germline CDR1 and CDR2 sequences are SEHNR and FQNEAQ (reference sequence). CDR3 in DNA: TGTGCCAGCAGCCCAAGGGGGGGCCTTTACAATGAGCAGTTCTTC. Residues: CASSPRGGLYNEQFF.

The V and J genes are TRBV6-5 and TRBJ2-1; TRBD2 matches 10 bases. Per the germline V gene, CDR1 is MNHEY and CDR2 is SVGAGI. The CDR3 runs to 16 residues. V shed 2 bases and J 10 bases; nucleotides not matched to a gene: 11. DNA for the CDR3: TGTGCCAGCAGTTACCTAAGGACTAGCGGCAGTAGGGAGCAGTTCTTC. Its translation is CASSYLRTSGSREQFF.

In its sample, this clone was seen a few times. This same CDR3 is encoded by further DNA sequences in the sample. The gene calls are TRBV25-1 and TRBJ1-5; possible D gene TRBD1, 6 bases. This CDR3 contains 14 residues. CDR1 and CDR2 from the germline V gene are MGHDK and SYGVNS. V lost 3 bases to trimming and J lost 4 bases, with 10 bases between them. The CDR3: CASSDQGQNQPQHF. The DNA for the CDR3 is TGTGCCAGCAGTGACCAAGGACAGAATCAGCCCCAGCATTTT.

This clone was seen just once. The junction differs from germline at one of its ends, possibly a read error. The chain links TRBV5-1 to TRBJ2-3; tentatively, D is TRBD1 (6 bases). Germline V lookup: CDR1 SGHRS, CDR2 YFSETQ. The CDR3 runs 14 residues. DNA of the CDR3: TGCGCCAGCAGATTGGCAGAGGGGGTCGATACGCAGTATTTT. Translating gives CASRLAEGVDTQYF.

The chain carries TRBV7-2 and TRBJ1-2, with 8 bases lining up with TRBD1. This CDR3 has 13 amino acids. From germline, CDR1 is SGHTA and CDR2 FQGNSA. J gave up 8 bases and V 4 bases, and 6 bases lay outside the gene matches. The CDR3 region has the DNA TGTGCCAGCAGCTCTGGACAGGGTCTAGGCTACACCTTC. Amino acid sequence: CASSSGQGLGYTF.

The V and J genes are TRBV7-2 and TRBJ2-1, with TRBD2 matching 12 bases. The CDR3 loop spans 16 amino acids. Germline lookup yields CDR1 SGHTA and CDR2 FQGNSA. The trim removed 1 base at V and 8 bases at J, leaving 6 bases unmatched. The DNA for the CDR3 is TGTGCCAGCAGCTTAGAAGCGACTAGCGGGAGTTATGAGCAGTTCTTC. Translated, it gives CASSLEATSGSYEQFF.

The table lists this clone with a few counts. The chain is built from TRBV11-1 and TRBJ2-7; 9 bases are shared with TRBD2. The V segment lost 1 base and the J segment 5 bases; nucleotides outside the gene matches: 6. The germline gives CDR1 SGHAT, CDR2 FQDESV (reference sequence). This CDR3 is 15 amino acids long. CDR3 DNA sequence: TGTGCCAGCAGCTTAGAGCGAGCGGGAGGCAACGAGCAGTACTTC. Translating gives CASSLERAGGNEQYF.

The rearrangement uses TRBV6-1 and TRBJ2-2; D call uncertain. CDR1 MNHNS and CDR2 SASEGT come from the germline V gene. V lost 6 bases, J lost 4 bases, and 9 bases lay in between. The CDR3 spans 13 residues. The CDR3 protein is CASSGPGTGELFF. CDR3 nucleotide sequence: TGTGCCAGCAGCGGGCCGGGCACCGGGGAGCTGTTTTTT.

The V call is TRBV10-1, the J call TRBJ1-1, with D possibly matching TRBD1 (5 bases). Germline V CDR1 and CDR2: WNHNN, SYGVQD (reference sequence). The CDR3 extends over 18 amino acids. V was clipped by 8 bases and J by 3 bases, with 28 bases between them. The CDR3 DNA reads as TGCGCCAGCCCCGGCCTGTGGACAACGGGGGTGCGGGACACTGAAGCTTTCTTT. Protein: CASPGLWTTGVRDTEAFF.

DNA of the CDR3: TGTGCCAGCAGCTCCCGACAGGAGAATCAGCCCCAGCATTTT. Encoded protein: CASSSRQENQPQHF. The chain couples TRBV7-9 to TRBJ1-5, with a possible D match to TRBD1 (6 bases). V lost 4 bases to trimming and J lost 4 bases, with 11 bases between them. Looked up from germline, CDR1 is SEHNR and CDR2 is FQNEAQ (reference sequence). The CDR3 length is 14 residues.

This clone appeared once. The V and J genes are TRBV6-6 and TRBJ2-3; D call uncertain. In germline, CDR1 is MNHNY, CDR2 SVGAGI (reference sequence). The CDR3 extends over 15 amino acids. Trimming took off 2 bases at V and 6 bases at J, with 15 bases between the two ends. The CDR3 nucleotides are TGTGCCAGCAGTTACGGGCCAGCCCGCTCCGATACGCAGTATTTT. It translates to CASSYGPARSDTQYF.

This chain uses TRBV2 with TRBJ2-3; 7 bases map to TRBD2. Germline values: CDR1 SNHLY, CDR2 FYNNEI. This CDR3 contains 14 residues. J was trimmed by 6 bases and V by 10 bases; bases with no gene match: 13. CDR3 in amino acids: CAKDSGGGWDTQYF. CDR3 DNA: TGTGCCAAGGATTCTGGCGGGGGTTGGGATACGCAGTATTTT.

The chain is built from TRBV5-1 and TRBJ2-1; 10 bases are a match to TRBD1. This CDR3 has 14 amino acids. CDR1 is SGHRS and CDR2 is YFSETQ in the germline V gene. Germline trimming cut 4 bases from V and 7 bases from J; bases unmatched to any gene: 5. Here the CDR3 DNA reads TGCGCCAGCAGCCGGGACAGGGGAAAGAATGAGCAGTTCTTC. Amino acids: CASSRDRGKNEQFF.